This TCR beta chain was obtained from a study of cytomegalovirus exposure and HLA in healthy donors. Study-level results: Cytomegalovirus status was reportedly diagnosed by the classifier with high specificity and sensitivity. The study recorded 150 to 200 TCR beta chains that were cytomegalovirus-associated.

Points on this clone: Its specificity is not known.

The data were produced by immunoSEQ multiplex PCR, yet TCRdb's version contains in-frame clones alone and is incomplete. Among about 280,000 clones, roughly 90% were seen once, and the ten largest hold roughly 1%. Germline V CDR1 and CDR2: SGDLS, YYNGEE. J lost 6 bases, V lost 0 bases, and 3 bases had no gene match. This CDR3 has 15 residues. The V call is TRBV9, the J call TRBJ2-2, with 9 bases aligning to TRBD2. This clonotype was obtained from a woman between 18 and 29 years old in good health and CMV-seronegative. The material sequenced was PBMCs. The CDR3 coding sequence is TGTGCCAGCAGCGTAGGGGGACTAGCTTCCGGGGAGCTGTTTTTT. Protein sequence: CASSVGGLASGELFF.